A single sample gave rise to the 30 T cell receptor beta chains below, sequenced in a study of Graves' ophthalmopathy and Graves' hyperthyroidism. TCR beta CDR3 regions were amplified from RNA transcripts. HTBI primers served in a first-round RT-PCR, which a second-round multiplex PCR followed. MiXCR, applied by TCRdb to the multiplex PCR reads, yields one record per CDR3 protein. Among 900,000 to 1,200,000 distinct CDR3 sequences listed, about 36% were seen once. The sequencing sample was made of peripheral blood or thyroid tissue (not recorded which). The source is an adult man with Graves' hyperthyroidism.

This clonotype was recorded many times. The chain carries TRBV6-2 or TRBV6-3 and TRBJ1-2; D remains unclear. From germline, CDR1 is MNHEY and CDR2 SVGEGT. This CDR3 spans 14 amino acids. The V end was cut by 8 bases, the J end by 4 bases, with 17 bases between. CDR3 sequence reads: CASAWQDHSYGYTF. The CDR3 DNA reads TGTGCCAGCGCCTGGCAGGACCATAGCTATGGCTACACCTTC.

This clonotype was detected a few times. The chain is built from TRBV3-1 and TRBJ1-2; D is unclear. The length of the CDR3 is 12 residues. V gave up 4 bases and J gave up 8 bases, with 11 bases separating them. Germline V gene data show CDR1 as LGHDT and CDR2 as YNNKEL (reference sequence). This CDR3 is CASSLKPGGYTF. CDR3 bases: TGTGCCAGCAGCCTAAAGCCGGGGGGCTACACCTTC.

This clonotype was observed a few times. One end of the junction varies from germline; a read error may be responsible. V is TRBV7-3 and J is TRBJ2-1; TRBD2 matches 7 bases. CDR1 SGHTA and CDR2 FQGTGA come from the germline V gene. The CDR3 totals 18 residues. The CDR3 spells CASSPQREGIGSYNEQFF. CDR3 nucleotide sequence: TGTGCTAGCAGCCCCCAAAGGGAGGGAATTGGATCCTACAATGAGCAGTTCTTC.

Regarding this clonotype: A read error may produce the germline difference seen at one junction end. The chain recombines TRBV11-2 with TRBJ1-3; no clear D gene. Per the germline V gene, CDR1 is SGHAT and CDR2 is FQNNGV. The CDR3 contains 13 residues. CDR3 DNA sequence: TGTGCCAGCAGCTTAACGAGTGGAGACACCATATATTTT. This translates into CASSLTSGDTIYF.

Ten or more counts support this clonotype. The CDR3 region is CASSFRDSRGYTF. DNA for the CDR3: TGTGCCAGCAGTTTCAGGGACAGCCGGGGCTACACCTTC. This sequence joins TRBV6-5 and TRBJ1-2, with TRBD1 matching over 7 bases. Losses at the gene ends were 4 bases for V and 8 bases for J; bases not matched to a gene: 7. This CDR3 region has 13 residues. Germline lookup yields CDR1 MNHEY and CDR2 SVGAGI.

V is TRBV3-2 and J is TRBJ1-6; the table's TRBD1 call for D was not verified on the DNA. TRBV3-2 counts as a pseudogene. This CDR3 comprises 13 residues. CDR3 nucleotides: TGTGCCAGCAGCCAAGGGACAAAGTCACCCCTCCACTTT. Its protein product is CASSQGTKSPLHF.

This clonotype turned up a few times. The V and J genes are TRBV3-1 and TRBJ1-5; D may be TRBD1 (5 bases). The CDR3 sequence is 17 residues long. Deletions cut 1 base from V and 3 bases from J, with 16 bases between. Germline assignment: CDR1 LGHDT and CDR2 YNNKEL (reference sequence). CDR3 bases: TGTGCCAGCAGCCAAGGCGGGACCTCGTTTTTCAATCAGCCCCAGCATTTT. This encodes CASSQGGTSFFNQPQHF.

This clonotype was counted at least ten times. V is TRBV7-9 and J is TRBJ1-1; D might be TRBD1 (5 bases). The CDR3 contains 14 residues. Deletions cut 5 bases from V and 1 base from J, with 11 bases between. The germline CDR1 and CDR2 sequences are SEHNR and FQNEAQ (reference sequence). CDR3 sequence: CASSAGRQNTEAFF. CDR3 DNA sequence: TGTGCCAGCAGCGCGGGACGCCAGAACACTGAAGCTTTCTTT. Complete variable domain (other parts from reference TRBV7-9 and TRBJ1-1): DTGVSQNPRHKITKRGQNVTFRCDPISEHNRLYWYRQTLGQGPEFLTYFQNEAQLEKSRLLSDRFSAERPKGSFSTLEIQRTEQGDSAMYLCASSAGRQNTEAFFGQGTRLTVV.

In the case of this clonotype: One junction end disagrees with the germline gene, perhaps due to a read error. The rearrangement links TRBV19 to TRBJ2-5; D is uncertain. The CDR3 loop spans 13 amino acids. Germline V gene data show CDR1 as LNHDA and CDR2 as SQIVND (reference sequence). CDR3 residues: CASSIGFQETKYF. CDR3 DNA sequence: TGTGCCAGTAGTATAGGGTTTCAAGAGACCAAGTACTTC.

There are many counts of this clonotype. The chain joins TRBV20-1 to TRBJ1-2; maybe TRBD1 (5 bases). Germline V gives CDR1 DFQATT, CDR2 SNEGSKA (reference sequence). The CDR3 has 13 residues. Trimming left V 1 base short and J 4 bases short, with 10 bases between. CDR3 in DNA: TGCAGTGCTAGAGTCAGGGAGTCCTATGGCTACACCTTC. It specifies CSARVRESYGYTF.

The CDR3 bases are TGCAGCGCCGGGGCCTACGAGCAGTACTTC. Amino acid sequence: CSAGAYEQYF. The chain employs TRBV29-1 and TRBJ2-7, with a possible D match to TRBD2 (5 bases). Germline-derived CDR1 and CDR2 are SQVTM and ANQGSEA. V lost 7 bases, J lost 2 bases, and 6 bases lay in between. CDR3 length: 10 amino acids.

The chain combines TRBV29-1 with TRBJ2-7, with D perhaps TRBD2 (7 bases). V was shortened by 5 bases and J by 7 bases, with 18 bases between the two germline ends. The CDR3 is 13 residues long. Germline CDR1 is SQVTM and CDR2 is ANQGSEA. The CDR3 DNA reads TGCAGCGTTTTCGGCGGGGGCCTAGGGGAGCAGTACTTC. Protein product: CSVFGGGLGEQYF.

DNA of the CDR3: TGCAGCGTTGTAGGGGACAGAGAGACCCAGTACTTC. Protein product: CSVVGDRETQYF. This chain links TRBV29-1 with TRBJ2-5, with TRBD1 matching 7 bases. CDR1 SQVTM and CDR2 ANQGSEA come from the germline V gene. The trim removed 4 bases at V and 4 bases at J, leaving 3 bases unmatched. The CDR3 spans 12 residues.

This chain uses TRBV5-1 with TRBJ1-1, with 10 bases identical to TRBD1. The CDR3 has 15 amino acids. Germline trimming cut 4 bases from V and 3 bases from J; bases unmatched to any gene: 6. The germline V gene has CDR1 SGHRS and CDR2 YFSETQ. CDR3 protein: CASSRGQGSDTEAFF. DNA for the CDR3: TGCGCCAGCAGCCGGGGACAGGGGTCGGACACTGAAGCTTTCTTT.

In its sample, this clonotype was seen a few times. This chain links TRBV9 with TRBJ1-2; possibly TRBD1 for D (5 bases). This CDR3 is built from 11 residues. V shed 9 bases and J shed 8 bases, with 14 bases lying between them. The germline V gene has CDR1 SGDLS and CDR2 YYNGEE. The CDR3 reads CATSGAWGYTF. DNA for the CDR3: TGTGCCACAAGCGGGGCGTGGGGCTACACCTTC.

The gene calls are TRBV6-5 and TRBJ1-1; 8 nucleotides align to TRBD1. Germline CDR1 reads MNHEY; CDR2 reads SVGAGI. This CDR3 contains 15 residues. The V and J ends lost 5 bases and 8 bases, in that order; junction bases with no gene match: 13. CDR3 sequence (DNA): TGTGCCAGCAGTCGCGGGGCAGGGGGCGCTTACGAAGCTTTCTTT. Protein: CASSRGAGGAYEAFF.

The rearrangement uses TRBV20-1 and TRBJ2-5; D call uncertain. The CDR3 consists of 15 residues. The V and J ends lost 1 base and 2 bases respectively, with 14 bases between them. Per the germline V gene, CDR1 is DFQATT and CDR2 is SNEGSKA (reference sequence). The CDR3 sequence: CSARVIGVWQETQYF. The CDR3 nucleotides read TGCAGTGCTAGAGTGATTGGGGTGTGGCAAGAGACCCAGTACTTC.

At least ten counts were recorded for this clonotype. The V call is TRBV10-3, the J call TRBJ1-1, with D unclear. V was clipped by 8 bases and J by 1 base, with 11 bases between them. The CDR3 loop spans 13 amino acids. Germline values: CDR1 ENHRY, CDR2 SYGVKD. The CDR3 protein is CAIRGGSNTEAFF. The CDR3 coding sequence is TGTGCCATCCGTGGAGGATCGAACACTGAAGCTTTCTTT.

This clonotype was picked up one time. V and J are TRBV15 and TRBJ2-7; possible D gene TRBD1, 5 bases. The CDR3 contains 12 residues. V was shortened by 8 bases and J by 4 bases, with 12 bases between the two germline ends. CDR1 and CDR2 from the germline V gene are LNHNV and YYDKDF (reference sequence). CDR3: CATFGQGYEQYF. CDR3 coding DNA: TGTGCCACCTTTGGGCAGGGTTACGAGCAGTACTTC. The whole variable domain, filled in from reference TRBV15 and TRBJ2-7, reads DAMVIQNPRYQVTQFGKPVTLSCSQTLNHNVMYWYQQKSSQAPKLLFHYYDKDFNNEADTPDNFQSRRPNTSFCFLDIRSPGLGDTAMYLCATFGQGYEQYFGPGTRLTVT.

The CDR3 loop is CASSSTGQPYEQYF. Here the CDR3 DNA reads TGTGCCAGCAGCTCGACAGGGCAACCCTACGAGCAGTACTTC. J is TRBJ2-7 and V is TRBV7-2; 7 bases line up with TRBD1. J gave up 2 bases and V 4 bases, and 5 bases lay outside the gene matches. The CDR3 is 14 amino acids. Germline CDR1 is SGHTA and CDR2 is FQGNSA.

The chain joins TRBV12-3 or TRBV12-4 to TRBJ1-5, with 7 bases fitting TRBD1. The CDR3 runs to 14 residues. After removal of 5 bases from V and 6 bases from J, the junction contained 7 bases not matched to a gene. The CDR3 DNA reads TGTGCCAGCAGTGTGACAGGGCGAGGTCAGCCCCAGCATTTT. It yields the protein CASSVTGRGQPQHF.

Of note for this clonotype: A read error is possible here, since a much larger clone lies one base away. Lacking the conserved final phenylalanine or tryptophan, this CDR3 likely reflects a read error. This chain connects TRBV5-1 to TRBJ2-7; 7 positions agree with TRBD1. Germline V gives CDR1 SGHRS, CDR2 YFSETQ. The CDR3 extends over 15 amino acids. The ends lost 1 base at V and 3 bases at J; junction bases unmatched: 7. This chain's CDR3 is CASSLSPTGDYEQYL. The CDR3, as DNA: TGCGCCAGCAGCTTGTCTCCTACAGGGGACTACGAGCAGTACCTC.

The table lists this clonotype with many counts. V usage is TRBV29-1 and J usage is TRBJ2-2; no reliable D call. Germline V gene data show CDR1 as SQVTM and CDR2 as ANQGSEA. The CDR3 is made up of 13 amino acids. V was clipped by 1 base and J by 8 bases, with 11 bases between them. The CDR3 DNA sequence: TGCAGCGTTGAAGCCTACAAGGGAGGGGAGCTGTTTTTT. Its translation: CSVEAYKGGELFF.

This clonotype appeared many times. At one boundary the junction diverges from the germline segment, which might be a read error. The chain uses TRBV4-3 and TRBJ2-2; D not resolved. Looked up from germline, CDR1 is LGHNA and CDR2 is YSLEER. There are 12 residues in the CDR3. The CDR3 DNA follows: TGTGCCAGCAGCCAAGACACCGGGGAGCTGTTTTTT. This codes for CASSQDTGELFF.

The chain combines TRBV9 with TRBJ2-1; 10 bases are a match to TRBD2. After removal of 7 bases from V and 7 bases from J, the junction contained 8 bases not matched to a gene. Germline V gives CDR1 SGDLS, CDR2 YYNGEE. CDR3 length: 14 residues. In nucleotides, the CDR3 is TGTGCCAGCGGGAGCGGGAGGGCCGGGAATGAGCAGTTCTTC. The encoded protein is CASGSGRAGNEQFF.

This clonotype has at least ten counts. In DNA, the CDR3 is TGTGCCAGCAGCTTGACAGGGGCACGCATGAACACTGAAGCTTTCTTT. This translates into CASSLTGARMNTEAFF. The chain employs TRBV7-2 and TRBJ1-1; 8 bases map to TRBD1. After removal of 3 bases from V and 0 bases from J, the junction contained 6 bases not matched to a gene. Germline assignment: CDR1 SGHTA and CDR2 FQGNSA. This CDR3 has 16 amino acids. The full variable domain, with the rest looked up from reference TRBV7-2 and TRBJ1-1, is GAGVSQSPSNKVTEKGKDVELRCDPISGHTALYWYRQSLGQGLEFLIYFQGNSAPDKSGLPSDRFSAERTGGSVSTLTIQRTQQEDSAVYLCASSLTGARMNTEAFFGQGTRLTVV.

This chain joins TRBV20-1 and TRBJ1-5; D is unresolved. The CDR3 contains 14 residues. Germline CDR1 reads DFQATT; CDR2 reads SNEGSKA (reference sequence). The germline V and J ends were trimmed by 4 bases and 4 bases, with 14 bases remaining between them. CDR3 nucleotides: TGCAGTGCTAATCCTGCCTTAGGTAATCAGCCCCAGCATTTT. This gives the protein CSANPALGNQPQHF.

The chain links TRBV18 to TRBJ2-7, with 8 nucleotides matching TRBD1. CDR1 KGHSH and CDR2 LQKENI come from the germline V gene. The CDR3 contains 15 residues. J was trimmed by 1 base and V by 2 bases; bases with no gene match: 4. CDR3 amino acids: CASSPRTGRSYEQYF. The CDR3 DNA reads as TGTGCCAGCTCACCAAGGACAGGGAGGTCCTACGAGCAGTACTTC. Variable domain in full (rest from reference TRBV18 and TRBJ2-7): NAGVMQNPRHLVRRRGQEARLRCSPMKGHSHVYWYRQLPEEGLKFMVYLQKENIIDESGMPKERFSAEFPKEGPSILRIQQVVRGDSAAYFCASSPRTGRSYEQYFGPGTRLTVT.

This rearrangement joins TRBV5-4 to TRBJ2-7; 14 bases are a match to TRBD2. The CDR3 spans 19 residues. The germline V gene has CDR1 SGHNT and CDR2 YYREEE (reference sequence). The V segment lost 4 bases and the J segment 4 bases; nucleotides outside the gene matches: 16. The CDR3 loop reads CASSRYNDAGTSGSYEQYF. CDR3 in DNA: TGTGCCAGCAGCCGCTACAACGATGCCGGGACTAGCGGGAGTTACGAGCAGTACTTC.

There are a few counts of this clonotype. J is TRBJ1-5 and V is TRBV30, with D possibly TRBD1 on 5 matching bases. Germline V lookup: CDR1 GTSNPN, CDR2 SVGIG (reference sequence). The CDR3 has 16 amino acids. Trimming shortened V by 2 bases and J by 0 bases, and 14 bases separated the two germline ends. In DNA form, the CDR3 reads TGTGCCTGGAGTACGGGACTTGCCTATAGCAATCAGCCCCAGCATTTT. This codes for CAWSTGLAYSNQPQHF.